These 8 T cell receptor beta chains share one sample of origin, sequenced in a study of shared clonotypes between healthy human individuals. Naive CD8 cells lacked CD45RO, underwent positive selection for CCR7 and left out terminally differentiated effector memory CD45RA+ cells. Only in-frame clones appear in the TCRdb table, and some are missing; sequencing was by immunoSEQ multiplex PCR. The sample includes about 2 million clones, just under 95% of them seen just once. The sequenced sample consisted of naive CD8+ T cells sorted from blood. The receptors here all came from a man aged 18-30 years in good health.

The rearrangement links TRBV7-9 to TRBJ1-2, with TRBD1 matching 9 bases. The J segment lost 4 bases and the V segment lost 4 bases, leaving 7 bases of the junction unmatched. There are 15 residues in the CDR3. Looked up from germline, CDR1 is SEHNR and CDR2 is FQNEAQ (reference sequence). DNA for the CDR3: TGTGCCAGCAGCTCTAGGACAGGGGCTCTCTATGGCTACACCTTC. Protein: CASSSRTGALYGYTF. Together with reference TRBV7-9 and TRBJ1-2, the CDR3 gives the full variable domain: DTGVSQNPRHKITKRGQNVTFRCDPISEHNRLYWYRQTLGQGPEFLTYFQNEAQLEKSRLLSDRFSAERPKGSFSTLEIQRTEQGDSAMYLCASSSRTGALYGYTFGSGTRLTVV.

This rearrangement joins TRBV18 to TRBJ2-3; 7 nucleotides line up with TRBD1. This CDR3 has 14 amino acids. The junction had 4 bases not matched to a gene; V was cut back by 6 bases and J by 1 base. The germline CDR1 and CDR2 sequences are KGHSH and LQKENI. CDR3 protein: CASSSGTGTDTQYF. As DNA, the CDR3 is TGTGCCAGCTCGTCCGGGACAGGCACAGATACGCAGTATTTT.

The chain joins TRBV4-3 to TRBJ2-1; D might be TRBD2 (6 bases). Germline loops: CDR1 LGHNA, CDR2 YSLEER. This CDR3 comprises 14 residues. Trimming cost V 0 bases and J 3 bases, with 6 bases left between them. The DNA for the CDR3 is TGCGCCAGCAGCCAAGAGCGGGACTACAATGAGCAGTTCTTC. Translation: CASSQERDYNEQFF.

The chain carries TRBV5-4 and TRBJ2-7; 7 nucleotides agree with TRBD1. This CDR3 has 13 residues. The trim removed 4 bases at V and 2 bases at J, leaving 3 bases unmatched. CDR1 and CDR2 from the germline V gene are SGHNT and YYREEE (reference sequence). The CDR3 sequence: CASSTDRAYEQYF. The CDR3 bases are TGTGCCAGCAGCACAGACAGGGCCTACGAGCAGTACTTC.

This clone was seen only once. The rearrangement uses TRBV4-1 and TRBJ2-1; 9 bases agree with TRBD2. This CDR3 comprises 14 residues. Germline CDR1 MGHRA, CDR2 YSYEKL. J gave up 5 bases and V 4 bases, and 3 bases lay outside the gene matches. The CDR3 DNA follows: TGCGCCAGCAGCCTAGCGGGAGTGGACAATGAGCAGTTCTTC. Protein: CASSLAGVDNEQFF.

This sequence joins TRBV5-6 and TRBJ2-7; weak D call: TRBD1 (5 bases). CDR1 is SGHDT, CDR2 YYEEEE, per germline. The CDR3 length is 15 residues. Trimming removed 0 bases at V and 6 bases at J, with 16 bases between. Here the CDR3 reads CASSLARQVGLEQYF. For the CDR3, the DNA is TGTGCCAGCAGCTTGGCAAGGCAGGTGGGGCTCGAGCAGTACTTC. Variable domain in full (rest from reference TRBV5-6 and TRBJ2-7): DAGVTQSPTHLIKTRGQQVTLRCSPKSGHDTVSWYQQALGQGPQFIFQYYEEEERQRGNFPDRFSGHQFPNYSSELNVNALLLGDSALYLCASSLARQVGLEQYFGPGTRLTVT.

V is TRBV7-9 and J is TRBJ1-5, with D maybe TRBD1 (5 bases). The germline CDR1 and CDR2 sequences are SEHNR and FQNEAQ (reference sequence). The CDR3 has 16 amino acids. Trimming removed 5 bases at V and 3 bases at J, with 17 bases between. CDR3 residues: CASSPEGRDDNQPQHF. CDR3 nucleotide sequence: TGTGCCAGCAGCCCCGAAGGCCGGGACGACAATCAGCCCCAGCATTTT. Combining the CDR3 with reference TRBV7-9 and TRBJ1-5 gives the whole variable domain DTGVSQNPRHKITKRGQNVTFRCDPISEHNRLYWYRQTLGQGPEFLTYFQNEAQLEKSRLLSDRFSAERPKGSFSTLEIQRTEQGDSAMYLCASSPEGRDDNQPQHFGDGTRLSIL.

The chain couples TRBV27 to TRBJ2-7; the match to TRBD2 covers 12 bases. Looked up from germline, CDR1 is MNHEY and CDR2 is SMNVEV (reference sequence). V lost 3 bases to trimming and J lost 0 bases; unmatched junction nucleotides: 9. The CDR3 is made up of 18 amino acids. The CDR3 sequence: CASSFGTSGPLSSYEQYF. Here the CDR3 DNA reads TGTGCCAGCAGTTTCGGGACTAGCGGGCCCCTCAGCTCCTACGAGCAGTACTTC.